A selection of T cell receptor beta chains follows, all from one sample in a study of shared clonotypes between healthy human individuals. The method was immunoSEQ multiplex PCR; TCRdb's version includes in-frame clones alone and lacks a portion of them. The sample contains hundreds of thousands of clones, 72% of which appear only once. The source material was memory CD4+ T cells sorted from blood. The receptors come from a woman under 40 in good health. CDR3s leave out the opening cysteine and the closing phenylalanine or tryptophan. The D gene is left open where the match is weak.

V gene: TRBV7-2; D gene: .; CDR3 protein: ASSREFTGELF
V gene: TRBV5-1; D gene: .; CDR3 protein: ASSPDLGATANNEQF
V gene: TRBV2; D gene: TRBD1; CDR3 protein: ASMAGQGSQPQH
V gene: TRBV7-9; D gene: .; CDR3 protein: ASSLGSVQETQY
V gene: TRBV7-9; D gene: .; CDR3 protein: ASSFTLGLSPSGELF
V gene: TRBV19; D gene: .; CDR3 protein: ASSLDPSYNEQF
V gene: TRBV15; D gene: TRBD1; CDR3 protein: ATSPQTGPQPQH
V gene: TRBV4-1; D gene: TRBD2; CDR3 protein: ASSQESAGEGDTQY
V gene: TRBV6-5; D gene: .; CDR3 protein: ASSYSPGPSDTQY
V gene: TRBV28; D gene: TRBD1; CDR3 protein: ASRYRGQAGLYGYT
V gene: TRBV7-9; D gene: .; CDR3 protein: ASSSGLAGES
V gene: TRBV28; D gene: .; CDR3 protein: ASTSTGVLREQY
V gene: TRBV28; D gene: TRBD1; CDR3 protein: ASSRTGTLNYGYT
V gene: TRBV2; D gene: .; CDR3 protein: ASKGGIGGGNQPQH
V gene: TRBV5-6; D gene: .; CDR3 protein: ASSSTGTDTQY
V gene: TRBV29-1; D gene: .; CDR3 protein: SVTTPPRNEQY
V gene: TRBV2; D gene: .; CDR3 protein: ASSQRTEEKLF
V gene: TRBV5-1; D gene: TRBD2; CDR3 protein: ASSLEAGGIDEQF
V gene: TRBV18; D gene: .; CDR3 protein: ASSPEGNEQY
V gene: TRBV5-1; D gene: .; CDR3 protein: ASSLGGVLTGELF
V gene: TRBV11-2; D gene: .; CDR3 protein: ASSLVALGEQF
V gene: TRBV6-6; D gene: TRBD1; CDR3 protein: ASHNRGDTEAF
V gene: TRBV30; D gene: TRBD1; CDR3 protein: AWSRGTGKFRQPQH
V gene: TRBV6-1; D gene: .; CDR3 protein: ASFGLGSSNQPQH
V gene: TRBV28; D gene: .; CDR3 protein: ASTWGQNQPQH
V gene: TRBV5-1; D gene: .; CDR3 protein: ASSPGSGETQY
V gene: TRBV15; D gene: TRBD1; CDR3 protein: ATSRDRTGGNTGELF
V gene: TRBV6-1; D gene: TRBD2; CDR3 protein: ASSEGSSGNQETQY
V gene: TRBV30; D gene: TRBD1; CDR3 protein: AWSQYEGAWNGYT
V gene: TRBV7-9; D gene: TRBD2; CDR3 protein: ASSISGQYTDTQY
V gene: TRBV5-6; D gene: .; CDR3 protein: ASSLGTVNYGYT
V gene: TRBV5-1; D gene: .; CDR3 protein: ASSQGLTRQETQY
V gene: TRBV11-2; D gene: .; CDR3 protein: ASSLGTNTGELF
V gene: TRBV7-8; D gene: .; CDR3 protein: ASSSPDRGDLGYT
V gene: TRBV6-5; D gene: .; CDR3 protein: ASSDSWPGNTIY
V gene: TRBV10-2; D gene: .; CDR3 protein: ASRTLFSGIMNTEAF
V gene: TRBV18; D gene: .; CDR3 protein: ASSPGGTPNSEAF
V gene: TRBV19; D gene: TRBD1; CDR3 protein: ASSKGQQTYGYT
V gene: TRBV6-1; D gene: .; CDR3 protein: ASSPRGGNTEAF